Sequencing of this T cell receptor beta chain was carried out in a study of OX40 agonist ivuxolimab in advanced cancers. Study in general: Treatment of patients was with ivuxolimab, an agonistic anti-OX40 (CD134) antibody.

With baseline, cycle 4 day 1, and cycle 7 day 1 as timepoints, blood was sampled. This clone has more than one count but fewer than ten. The CDR3 is 14 residues long. In germline, CDR1 is GTSNPN, CDR2 SVGIG (reference sequence). With 4 bases removed from V and 7 bases from J, the gap between germline ends came to 19 bases. Assay: immunoSEQ multiplex PCR; the TCRdb copy retains only in-frame clones and omits some. Of about 20,000 clones in the sample, around three quarters were seen once. The TCR comes from an adult with an advanced solid tumor such as melanoma, head and neck, liver or kidney cancer. The sample consisted of CD4+ or CD8+ T cells sorted from blood, taken in a trial of the OX40 agonist ivuxolimab. The chain uses TRBV30 and TRBJ1-1; D is possibly TRBD1 (6 bases). The CDR3 loop is CAWTRDRQGHEAFF. In DNA form, the CDR3 reads TGTGCCTGGACCAGAGATAGGCAGGGGCATGAAGCTTTCTTT.